The next 22 T cell receptor beta chains were all read from a single sample in a study of OX40 agonist ivuxolimab in advanced cancers. Produced via immunoSEQ multiplex PCR; TCRdb's table is partial and in-frame only. The sample consists of tens of thousands of clones, almost 90% of them appearing once. Sample: CD4+ or CD8+ T cells sorted from blood, taken in a trial of the OX40 agonist ivuxolimab. The receptors were gathered from an adult with an advanced solid tumor such as melanoma, head and neck, liver or kidney cancer.

Worth noting for this clone: At one end, the junction sequence differs from germline, possibly due to a read error. This sequence joins TRBV7-9 and TRBJ2-3; no clear D gene. Germline loops: CDR1 SEHNR, CDR2 FQNEAQ (reference sequence). CDR3 size: 11 residues. In nucleotides, the CDR3 is TGTGCCAGCAGTTTCGAGAGACCGATCCTGTTT. This translates into CASSFERPILF.

The rearrangement links TRBV5-4 to TRBJ1-3, with 10 bases lining up with TRBD1. CDR3 size: 17 residues. Germline V CDR1 and CDR2: SGHNT, YYREEE (reference sequence). The trim removed 0 bases at V and 0 bases at J, leaving 3 bases unmatched. CDR3 DNA sequence: TGTGCCAGCAGCTTGGCCCGGGACAGGGGCTCTGGAAACACCATATATTTT. Encoded protein: CASSLARDRGSGNTIYF. Combining the CDR3 with reference TRBV5-4 and TRBJ1-3 gives the whole variable domain ETGVTQSPTHLIKTRGQQVTLRCSSQSGHNTVSWYQQALGQGPQFIFQYYREEENGRGNFPPRFSGLQFPNYSSELNVNALELDDSALYLCASSLARDRGSGNTIYFGEGSWLTVV.

The chain uses TRBV25-1 and TRBJ2-1, with D hard to call. Germline loops: CDR1 MGHDK, CDR2 SYGVNS. Trimming shortened V by 2 bases and J by 5 bases, and 10 bases separated the two germline ends. The CDR3 consists of 14 residues. Here the CDR3 DNA reads TGTGCCAGCAGTGAAGGTTTCCCCAACAATGAGCAGTTCTTC. Protein product: CASSEGFPNNEQFF.

The gene calls are TRBV11-2 and TRBJ2-2, with a weak D call TRBD2 (6 bases). V dropped 0 bases and J dropped 5 bases, with 7 bases sitting between them. The germline CDR1 and CDR2 sequences are SGHAT and FQNNGV. The CDR3 is 14 amino acids. The CDR3 reads CASSLDRGTGELFF. CDR3 DNA sequence: TGTGCCAGCAGCTTAGATCGGGGGACCGGGGAGCTGTTTTTT.

The rearrangement uses TRBV4-2 and TRBJ1-4; a possible D gene is TRBD1 (6 bases). The CDR3 sequence is 17 residues long. The V and J ends lost 0 bases and 8 bases respectively, with 19 bases between them. Germline CDR1 LGHNA, CDR2 YNFKEQ. The CDR3 here is CASSQEFPRGWLEKLFF. Here the CDR3 DNA reads TGTGCCAGCAGCCAAGAATTCCCCAGGGGTTGGTTGGAAAAACTGTTTTTT.

The chain has TRBV5-1 and TRBJ2-3; the D is unclear. With 0 bases removed from V and 6 bases from J, the gap between germline ends came to 8 bases. CDR3 length: 13 residues. In germline, CDR1 is SGHRS, CDR2 YFSETQ. The CDR3 nucleotides are TGCGCCAGCAGCTTGGGACAAACCGATACGCAGTATTTT. It specifies CASSLGQTDTQYF.

The chain couples TRBV11-3 to TRBJ2-3; 8 bases agree with TRBD2. V trimming: 5 bases; J trimming: 1 base; junction bases outside the gene matches: 8. CDR1 is SGHNT and CDR2 is YENEEA in the germline V gene. The CDR3 extends over 16 amino acids. The CDR3 DNA follows: TGTGCCAGCAGCATCGGACTAGCTGGGGGCACAGATACGCAGTATTTT. It specifies CASSIGLAGGTDTQYF.

The rearrangement joins TRBV7-9 to TRBJ2-2; weak D call: TRBD1 (6 bases). Trimming pared 5 bases from V and 7 bases from J, leaving 11 bases between. Germline V gene lookup returns CDR1 SEHNR and CDR2 FQNEAQ (reference sequence). The CDR3 spans 13 residues. The CDR3 is CASSQQGIGELFF. Written as DNA, the CDR3 is TGTGCCAGCAGCCAACAGGGTATCGGGGAGCTGTTTTTT.

This clone was seen only once. The rearrangement uses TRBV5-1 and TRBJ1-5; 7 positions agree with TRBD1. The CDR3 runs 15 residues. Germline CDR1 reads SGHRS; CDR2 reads YFSETQ. V lost 2 bases and J lost 4; bases outside the gene matches: 6. CDR3 DNA sequence: TGCGCCAGCAGCTTATCATCAGGGGGGAATCAGCCCCAGCATTTT. This encodes CASSLSSGGNQPQHF.

J is TRBJ2-2 and V is TRBV5-1; tentatively, D is TRBD1 (6 bases). Germline V gene data show CDR1 as SGHRS and CDR2 as YFSETQ. V was trimmed by 4 bases and J by 1 base, leaving 11 bases between them. The CDR3 sequence is 15 residues long. The CDR3 spells CASSAGGQNTGELFF. CDR3 bases: TGCGCCAGCAGCGCTGGGGGACAGAACACCGGGGAGCTGTTTTTT.

This chain links TRBV5-1 with TRBJ1-1, with D unresolved. Germline V gene data show CDR1 as SGHRS and CDR2 as YFSETQ. This CDR3 spans 13 amino acids. Trimming took off 4 bases at V and 2 bases at J, with 9 bases between the two ends. The CDR3 reads CASSPGENTEAFF. DNA for the CDR3: TGCGCCAGCAGCCCAGGAGAAAACACTGAAGCTTTCTTT. Looking up the rest from reference TRBV5-1 and TRBJ1-1 gives the full variable domain: KAGVTQTPRYLIKTRGQQVTLSCSPISGHRSVSWYQQTPGQGLQFLFEYFSETQRNKGNFPGRFSGRQFSNSRSEMNVSTLELGDSALYLCASSPGENTEAFFGQGTRLTVV.

The rearrangement uses TRBV4-1 and TRBJ2-3; weak D call: TRBD1 (6 bases). Trimming took off 1 base at V and 6 bases at J, with 14 bases between the two ends. The CDR3 contains 15 residues. Germline V gives CDR1 MGHRA, CDR2 YSYEKL. CDR3 in amino acids: CASSQVLQGEDTQYF. The CDR3, as DNA: TGCGCCAGCAGCCAAGTTTTACAGGGTGAGGATACGCAGTATTTT.

The chain has TRBV7-9 and TRBJ2-5, with 7 bases identical to TRBD2. The CDR3 is made up of 17 amino acids. Trimming removed 5 bases from V and 7 bases from J; junction bases left unmatched: 19. The germline CDR1 and CDR2 sequences are SEHNR and FQNEAQ (reference sequence). The DNA for the CDR3 is TGTGCCAGCAGCCGGGAAGGCGTGGGACTAACCGTACGGACCCAGTACTTC. Encoded protein: CASSREGVGLTVRTQYF.

CDR3 nucleotide sequence: TGTGCCAGCAGCCAATCGGGGTCCACAGATACGCAGTATTTT. As protein: CASSQSGSTDTQYF. This chain joins TRBV7-2 and TRBJ2-3; D is possibly TRBD2 (5 bases). The CDR3 spans 14 residues. In germline, CDR1 is SGHTA, CDR2 FQGNSA. V lost 5 bases and J 2 bases, leaving 11 bases between the germline ends.

V is TRBV25-1 and J is TRBJ2-2; 7 bases align to TRBD2. The CDR3 runs to 15 residues. The V gene end was trimmed by 5 bases and the J gene end by 5 bases; junction bases not matched to a gene: 8. Germline CDR1 reads MGHDK; CDR2 reads SYGVNS. CDR3 coding DNA: TGTGCCAGCAGTTTCAGCGGGACCCGTACCGGGGAGCTGTTTTTT. Translating it yields CASSFSGTRTGELFF.

The chain couples TRBV9 to TRBJ2-2; perhaps TRBD2 as D (6 bases). V was trimmed by 4 bases and J by 8 bases, leaving 18 bases between them. Germline lookup yields CDR1 SGDLS and CDR2 YYNGEE. This CDR3 has 15 amino acids. The CDR3 DNA reads as TGTGCCAGCAGCCCCATCCTTTCAGGGACTGGGGAGCTGTTTTTT. Translated, it gives CASSPILSGTGELFF. Full variable domain (remainder filled in from reference TRBV9 and TRBJ2-2): DSGVTQTPKHLITATGQRVTLRCSPRSGDLSVYWYQQSLDQGLQFLIQYYNGEERAKGNILERFSAQQFPDLHSELNLSSLELGDSALYFCASSPILSGTGELFFGEGSRLTVL.

The rearrangement joins TRBV7-3 to TRBJ2-5, with D perhaps TRBD2 (5 bases). The CDR3 is 15 residues long. Between the trimmed V and J ends, which lost 5 bases and 5 bases, there was a span of 18 bases. Looked up from germline, CDR1 is SGHTA and CDR2 is FQGTGA. Here the CDR3 reads CASSPDGEMLETQYF. The CDR3 nucleotides read TGTGCCAGCAGCCCCGACGGGGAAATGTTGGAGACCCAGTACTTC.

About this clone: Mismatch with germline at one junction end may stem from a read error. The CDR3 is CSVEVLAPLAFF. The CDR3 coding sequence is TGCAGCGTTGAAGTCCTCGCTCCTTTGGCCTTCTTC. V and J are TRBV29-1 and TRBJ1-2, with no clear D. Germline lookup yields CDR1 SQVTM and CDR2 ANQGSEA. CDR3 length equals 12 residues.

V gene TRBV29-1 combines with J gene TRBJ2-1, with TRBD2 matching over 11 bases. The junction had 3 bases not matched to a gene; V was cut back by 7 bases and J by 7 bases. Germline CDR1 reads SQVTM; CDR2 reads ANQGSEA. This CDR3 has 12 residues. CDR3 protein: CSALAGGNEQFF. DNA of the CDR3: TGCAGCGCCTTAGCGGGAGGGAATGAGCAGTTCTTC.

The chain carries TRBV28 and TRBJ2-1; 8 nucleotides match TRBD2. Germline lookup yields CDR1 MDHEN and CDR2 SYDVKM. V shed 8 bases and J 6 bases; nucleotides not matched to a gene: 9. The CDR3 totals 14 residues. For the CDR3, the DNA is TGTGCCAGCGGGGCGAGCGGGAGAGGCAATGAGCAGTTCTTC. This sequence encodes CASGASGRGNEQFF. Filled out from reference TRBV28 and TRBJ2-1, the complete variable domain reads DVKVTQSSRYLVKRTGEKVFLECVQDMDHENMFWYRQDPGLGLRLIYFSYDVKMKEKGDIPEGYSVSREKKERFSLILESASTNQTSMYLCASGASGRGNEQFFGPGTRLTVL.

The chain has TRBV7-3 and TRBJ2-1, with D unclear. The CDR3 runs to 16 residues. Germline CDR1 SGHTA, CDR2 FQGTGA. The germline V and J ends were trimmed by 4 bases and 0 bases, with 13 bases remaining between them. The CDR3 region is CASSSIASFSYNEQFF. The CDR3 DNA is TGTGCCAGCAGCTCTATCGCCTCCTTCTCCTACAATGAGCAGTTCTTC.

This clone came up many times. The J gene is TRBJ1-5, the V gene TRBV19, with a weak D call TRBD1 (6 bases). Germline-derived CDR1 and CDR2 are LNHDA and SQIVND (reference sequence). The CDR3 totals 16 residues. Trimming removed 3 bases from V and 6 bases from J, with 18 bases in between. CDR3 sequence: CASSMGRLRGGQPQHF. DNA for the CDR3: TGTGCCAGTAGTATGGGACGCCTTAGGGGGGGTCAGCCCCAGCATTTT.